This T cell receptor (beta chain) was identified in a study of blood T cells in healthy people across ages. Using a J-beta primer mix together with a sample-barcoded 5' primer, a second PCR was run for roughly 6 to 12 cycles. A template-switch adaptor containing 12 random nucleotides labeled each cDNA molecule. TCRdb fed the 5' RACE reads into MiXCR, producing one record per CDR3 protein. The sample gives about a million distinct CDR3 sequences, less than 45% of which show up once; under 15% is in the top ten. The CDR3 spans 15 residues. J was trimmed by 13 bases and V by 4 bases; bases with no gene match: 10. Peripheral blood samples of roughly 9.8 milliliters were drawn from each donor.

The rearrangement links TRBV12-3 or TRBV12-4 to TRBJ2-1; TRBD2 aligns across 13 bases. Sequenced sample: blood. The source is a man aged 18 to 29 in good health. CDR3 residues: CASSSTSGGPLAQFF. In nucleotides, the CDR3 is TGTGCCAGCAGTTCGACTAGCGGGGGGCCCTTAGCCCAGTTCTTC.